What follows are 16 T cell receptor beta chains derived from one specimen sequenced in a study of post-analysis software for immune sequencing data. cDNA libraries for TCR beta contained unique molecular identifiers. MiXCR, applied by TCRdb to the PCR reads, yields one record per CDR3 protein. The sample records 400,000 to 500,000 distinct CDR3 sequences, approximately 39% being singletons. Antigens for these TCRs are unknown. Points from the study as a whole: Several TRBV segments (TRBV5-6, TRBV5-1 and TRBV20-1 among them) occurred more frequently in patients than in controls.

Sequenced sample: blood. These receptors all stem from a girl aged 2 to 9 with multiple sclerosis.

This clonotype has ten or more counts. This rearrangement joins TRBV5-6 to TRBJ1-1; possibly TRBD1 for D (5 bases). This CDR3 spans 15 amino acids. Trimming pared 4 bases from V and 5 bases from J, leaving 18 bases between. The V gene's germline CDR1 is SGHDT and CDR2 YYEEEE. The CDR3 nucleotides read TGTGCCAGCAGCCCCCCGGGAGGGGCTCGGACTGAAGCTTTCTTT. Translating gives CASSPPGGARTEAFF.

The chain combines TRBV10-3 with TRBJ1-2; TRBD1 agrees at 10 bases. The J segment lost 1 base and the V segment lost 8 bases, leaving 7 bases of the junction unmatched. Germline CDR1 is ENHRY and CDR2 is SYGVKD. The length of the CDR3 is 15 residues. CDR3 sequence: CAIATDRGFNYGYTF. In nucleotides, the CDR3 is TGTGCCATCGCTACGGACAGGGGGTTTAACTATGGCTACACCTTC.

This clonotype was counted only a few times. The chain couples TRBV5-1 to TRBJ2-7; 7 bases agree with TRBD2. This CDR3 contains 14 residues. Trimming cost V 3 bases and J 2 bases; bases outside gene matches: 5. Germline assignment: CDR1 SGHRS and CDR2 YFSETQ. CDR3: CASSWTRDTYEQYF. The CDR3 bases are TGCGCCAGCAGCTGGACTAGGGATACCTACGAGCAGTACTTC.

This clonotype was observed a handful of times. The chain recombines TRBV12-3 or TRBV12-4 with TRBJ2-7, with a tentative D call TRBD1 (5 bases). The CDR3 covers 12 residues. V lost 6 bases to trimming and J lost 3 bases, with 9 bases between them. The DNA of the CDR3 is TGTGCCAGCAGCGGTAGGGGCTACGAGCAGTACTTC. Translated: CASSGRGYEQYF.

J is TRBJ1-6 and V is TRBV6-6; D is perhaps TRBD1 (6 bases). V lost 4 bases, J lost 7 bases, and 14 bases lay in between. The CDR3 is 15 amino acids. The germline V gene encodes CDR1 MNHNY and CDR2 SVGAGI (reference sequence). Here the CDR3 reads CASSSMGGGNSPLHF. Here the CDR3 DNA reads TGTGCCAGCAGTTCCATGGGGGGCGGCAATTCACCCCTCCACTTT.

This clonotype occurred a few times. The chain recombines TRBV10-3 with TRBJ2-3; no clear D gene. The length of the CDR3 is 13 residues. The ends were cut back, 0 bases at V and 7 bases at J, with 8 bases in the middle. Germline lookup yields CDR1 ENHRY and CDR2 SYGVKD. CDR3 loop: CAISESILNTQYF. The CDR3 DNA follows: TGTGCCATCAGTGAGTCGATCCTGAATACGCAGTATTTT.

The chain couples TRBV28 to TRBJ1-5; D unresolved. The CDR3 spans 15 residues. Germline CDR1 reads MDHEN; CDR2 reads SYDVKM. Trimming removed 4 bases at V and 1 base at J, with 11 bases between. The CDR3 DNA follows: TGTGCCAGCAGTTCTGAGTTCGACAGCAATCAGCCCCAGCATTTT. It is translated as CASSSEFDSNQPQHF.

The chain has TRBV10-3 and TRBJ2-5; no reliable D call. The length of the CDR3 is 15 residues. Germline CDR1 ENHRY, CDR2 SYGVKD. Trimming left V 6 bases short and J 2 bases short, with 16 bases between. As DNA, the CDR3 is TGTGCCATCAGCCAAACCTCTTTGGGTCAAGAGACCCAGTACTTC. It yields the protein CAISQTSLGQETQYF.

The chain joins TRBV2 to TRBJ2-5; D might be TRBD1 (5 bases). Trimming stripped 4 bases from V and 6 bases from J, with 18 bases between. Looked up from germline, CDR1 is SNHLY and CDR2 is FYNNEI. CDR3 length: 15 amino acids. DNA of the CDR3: TGTGCCAGCAGTGCGACGCGTCAGGGTGGGAAGACCCAGTACTTC. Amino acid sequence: CASSATRQGGKTQYF.

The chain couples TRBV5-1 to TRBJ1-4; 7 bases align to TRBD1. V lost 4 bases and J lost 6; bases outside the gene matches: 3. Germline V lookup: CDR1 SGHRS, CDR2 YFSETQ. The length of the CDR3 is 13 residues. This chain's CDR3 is CASSHTGDEKLFF. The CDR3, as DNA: TGCGCCAGCAGCCACACAGGGGATGAAAAACTGTTTTTT.

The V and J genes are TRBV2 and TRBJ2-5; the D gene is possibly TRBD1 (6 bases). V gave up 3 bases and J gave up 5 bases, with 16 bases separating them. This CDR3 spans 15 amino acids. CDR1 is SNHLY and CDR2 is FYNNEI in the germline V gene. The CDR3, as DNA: TGTGCCAGCAGTGAGCCCACAGGGAAAGGGGAGACCCAGTACTTC. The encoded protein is CASSEPTGKGETQYF.

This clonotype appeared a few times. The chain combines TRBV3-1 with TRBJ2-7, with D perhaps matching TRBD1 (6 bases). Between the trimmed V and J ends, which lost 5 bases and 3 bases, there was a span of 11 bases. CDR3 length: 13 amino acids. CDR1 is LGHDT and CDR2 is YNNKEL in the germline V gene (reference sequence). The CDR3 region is CASSKQGFYEQYF. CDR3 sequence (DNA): TGTGCCAGCAGCAAACAGGGCTTCTACGAGCAGTACTTC.

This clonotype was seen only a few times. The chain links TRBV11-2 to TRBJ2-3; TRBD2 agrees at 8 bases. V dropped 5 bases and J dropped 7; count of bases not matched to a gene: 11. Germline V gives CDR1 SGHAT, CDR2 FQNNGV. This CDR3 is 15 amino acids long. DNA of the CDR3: TGTGCCAGCAGCACCGGACTAGCAATGATGCATACGCAGTATTTT. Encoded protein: CASSTGLAMMHTQYF.

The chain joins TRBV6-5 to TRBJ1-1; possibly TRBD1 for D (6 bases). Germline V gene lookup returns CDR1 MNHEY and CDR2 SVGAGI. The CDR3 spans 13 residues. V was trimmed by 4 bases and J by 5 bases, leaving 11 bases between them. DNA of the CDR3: TGTGCCAGCAGTTCCGGGACATTAACTGAAGCTTTCTTT. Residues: CASSSGTLTEAFF.

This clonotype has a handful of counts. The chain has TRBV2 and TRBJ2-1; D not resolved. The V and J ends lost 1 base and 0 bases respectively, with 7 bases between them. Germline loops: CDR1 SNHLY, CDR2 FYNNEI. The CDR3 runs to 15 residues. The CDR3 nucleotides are TGTGCCAGCAGTGAAGGCGCGGCCTCCTACAATGAGCAGTTCTTC. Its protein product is CASSEGAASYNEQFF.

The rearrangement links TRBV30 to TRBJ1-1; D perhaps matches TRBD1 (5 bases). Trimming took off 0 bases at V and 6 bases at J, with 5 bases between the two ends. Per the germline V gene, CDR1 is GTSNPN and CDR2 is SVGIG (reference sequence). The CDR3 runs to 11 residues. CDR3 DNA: TGTGCCTGGAGTGTAGGGGCTGAAGCTTTCTTT. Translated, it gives CAWSVGAEAFF.